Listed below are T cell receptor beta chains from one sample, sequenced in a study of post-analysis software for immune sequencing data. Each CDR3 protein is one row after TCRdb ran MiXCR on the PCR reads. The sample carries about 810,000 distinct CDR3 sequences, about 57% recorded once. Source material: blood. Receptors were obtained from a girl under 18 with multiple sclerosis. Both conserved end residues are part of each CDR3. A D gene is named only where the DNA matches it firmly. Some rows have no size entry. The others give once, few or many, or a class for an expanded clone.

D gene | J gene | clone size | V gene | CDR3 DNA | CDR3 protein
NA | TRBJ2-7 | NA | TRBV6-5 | TGTGCCAGCAGTTCGATCGGGACACCAGGGCGGGCTTACGAGCAGTACTTC | CASSSIGTPGRAYEQYF
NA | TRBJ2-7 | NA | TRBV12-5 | TGTGCTAGTGGTTTCGGCAGGCACAATGCACCGGACGAGCAGTACTTC | CASGFGRHNAPDEQYF
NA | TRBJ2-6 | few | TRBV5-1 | TGCGCCAGCAGCTTGGATAATTTGCTGGGATCTGGGGCCAACGTCCTGACTTTC | CASSLDNLLGSGANVLTF
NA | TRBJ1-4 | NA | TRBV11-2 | TGTGCCAGCAGCCCCACGGGGGGGGCTGCTGAAAAACTGTTTTTT | CASSPTGGAAEKLFF
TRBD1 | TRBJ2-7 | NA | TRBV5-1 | TGCGCCAGCAGGCCGGGACAGGGCGATGGCGAGCAGTACTTC | CASRPGQGDGEQYF
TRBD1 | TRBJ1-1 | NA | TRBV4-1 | TGCGCCAGCAGCTATCCGGGACAGCTGAACACTGAAGCTTTCTTT | CASSYPGQLNTEAFF
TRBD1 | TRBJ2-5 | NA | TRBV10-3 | TGTGCCATCAGTACCCAGGGGGCCGAAGAGACCCAGTACTTC | CAISTQGAEETQYF
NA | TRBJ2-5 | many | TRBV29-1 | TGCAGCGTAGCGGAGACCCAGTACTTC | CSVAETQYF
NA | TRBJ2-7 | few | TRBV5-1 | TGCGCCAGCGGTGACAGATCCTACGAGCAGTACTTC | CASGDRSYEQYF
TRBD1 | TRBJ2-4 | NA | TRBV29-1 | TGCAGCGTCAGGGGGAGTTTGGGAAACATTCAGTACTTC | CSVRGSLGNIQYF
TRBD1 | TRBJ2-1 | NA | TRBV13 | TGTGCCAGCAGCTTCCGACAGGGGGGAAGCTACAATGAGCAGTTCTTC | CASSFRQGGSYNEQFF
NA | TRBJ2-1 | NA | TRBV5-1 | TGCGCCAGCATGGACAGCGGGGATTCCTCCTACAATGAGCAGTTCTTC | CASMDSGDSSYNEQFF
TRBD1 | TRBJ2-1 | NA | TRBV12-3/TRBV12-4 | TGTGCCAGCAGCTATGACACAGGGGGCCTGTCCTACAATGAGCAGTTCTTC | CASSYDTGGLSYNEQFF
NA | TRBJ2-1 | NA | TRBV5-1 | TGCGCCAGCATGATGCGGGGTAGAGATGAGCAGTTCTTC | CASMMRGRDEQFF
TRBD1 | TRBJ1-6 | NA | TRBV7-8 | TGTGCCGACTGCGAGACGGGGACAGGGGTCGGGAATTCACCCCTCCACTTT | CADCETGTGVGNSPLHF
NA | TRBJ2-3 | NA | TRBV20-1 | TGCAGTGCTAGACCCCCCAACACAGATACGCAGTATTTT | CSARPPNTDTQYF
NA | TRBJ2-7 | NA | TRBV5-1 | TGCGCCAGCAGCTCGACCGGGTATGAGTCCTACAATGAGCAGTACTTC | CASSSTGYESYNEQYF
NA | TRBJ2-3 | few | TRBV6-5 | TGTGCCAGCAGTTACTCTCGAATATCGGATACGCAGTATTTT | CASSYSRISDTQYF
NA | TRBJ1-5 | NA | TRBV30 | TGTGCCTGGAGTTGCTCTACACTGCATCAGCCCCAGCATTTT | CAWSCSTLHQPQHF
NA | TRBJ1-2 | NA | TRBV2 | TGTGCCAGCAGCGCCCTTACAGTCGTTTCTGACTACACCTTC | CASSALTVVSDYTF
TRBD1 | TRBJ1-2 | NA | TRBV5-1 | TGCGCCAGCAGCTCCGCGGGACAGATCGGCTACACCTTC | CASSSAGQIGYTF
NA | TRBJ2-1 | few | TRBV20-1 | TGCAGTGCTCGCGCGGGAACTTCCTACAATGAGCAGTTCTTC | CSARAGTSYNEQFF